The 27 T cell receptor beta chains below were found in one sample sequenced in a study of blood T cell repertoires in COVID-19. Here immunoSEQ multiplex PCR was the method, and the copy in TCRdb shows in-frame clones only, minus some. The sample lists approximately 60,000 clones, around 90% occurring once. Sequencing was performed on peripheral blood. The receptors shown here come from a woman of 80 years or more with COVID-19, enrolled during active disease.

This sequence joins TRBV18 and TRBJ1-3, with 7 bases matching TRBD1. Germline V gene lookup returns CDR1 KGHSH and CDR2 LQKENI. This CDR3 spans 15 amino acids. With 6 bases clipped from V and 4 bases from J, the junction kept 9 bases outside the gene matches. The CDR3 region has the DNA TGTGCCAGCTCTCCGACAGGGATGGAGGGAAACACCATATATTTT. Amino acid sequence: CASSPTGMEGNTIYF.

The chain is built from TRBV25-1 and TRBJ1-2, with a tentative D call TRBD1 (6 bases). V lost 6 bases and J lost 7, with 24 bases in between. The germline gives CDR1 MGHDK, CDR2 SYGVNS. CDR3 size: 16 residues. CDR3 sequence: CASSPGTLFNYGGYTF. CDR3 DNA: TGTGCCAGCAGCCCCGGGACACTTTTCAACTATGGTGGCTACACCTTC.

This chain connects TRBV5-4 to TRBJ1-2; TRBD1 is a possible D gene (5 bases). The V end lost 6 bases, the J end lost 5 bases, and 20 bases lay between the germline ends. There are 15 residues in the CDR3. Looked up from germline, CDR1 is SGHNT and CDR2 is YYREEE (reference sequence). For the CDR3, the DNA is TGTGCCAGCACCTACTCCAAATGGGGGGGGTATGGCTACACCTTC. Its translation: CASTYSKWGGYGYTF.

This clone was counted a few times. The genes are TRBV28 and TRBJ2-2; no clear D gene. The V and J ends lost 1 base and 1 base respectively, with 13 bases between them. Germline CDR1 is MDHEN and CDR2 is SYDVKM. The CDR3 totals 17 residues. The CDR3 DNA sequence: TGTGCCAGCAGTTTATCGGTTGGCAGGAAGAACACCGGGGAGCTGTTTTTT. Amino acid sequence: CASSLSVGRKNTGELFF.

This rearrangement joins TRBV19 to TRBJ2-1; 7 nucleotides align to TRBD1. Germline V gene sequence: CDR1 LNHDA, CDR2 SQIVND (reference sequence). V shed 5 bases, J shed 3 bases, and the junction held 13 bases outside the gene matches. This CDR3 has 17 residues. This CDR3 reads CASSARTGKERYNEQFF. The DNA of the CDR3 is TGTGCCAGTAGTGCCCGGACAGGAAAAGAGCGCTACAATGAGCAGTTCTTC.

This chain joins TRBV20-1 and TRBJ2-5; D unresolved. Germline V CDR1 and CDR2: DFQATT, SNEGSKA (reference sequence). Trimming shortened V by 3 bases and J by 2 bases, and 10 bases separated the two germline ends. The CDR3 consists of 13 residues. The CDR3 region has the DNA TGCAGTGCTAGTACGGCAGGACAAGAGACCCAGTACTTC. Amino acids: CSASTAGQETQYF.

This rearrangement joins TRBV7-9 to TRBJ1-2; the D is unclear. The CDR3 consists of 15 residues. The germline CDR1 and CDR2 sequences are SEHNR and FQNEAQ (reference sequence). Between the trimmed V and J ends, which lost 0 bases and 8 bases, there was a span of 16 bases. CDR3 loop: CASSLAGGSFGGYTF. The CDR3 nucleotides are TGTGCCAGCAGCTTAGCGGGAGGTTCCTTTGGCGGCTACACCTTC.

The count of this clone is one. This chain joins TRBV10-3 and TRBJ1-5, with 11 bases matching TRBD1. CDR1 and CDR2 from the germline V gene are ENHRY and SYGVKD. V dropped 8 bases and J dropped 3; count of bases not matched to a gene: 6. This CDR3 contains 15 residues. CDR3 nucleotide sequence: TGTGCCATCGGAGGGACAGGGGGTCCCAATCAGCCCCAGCATTTT. This codes for CAIGGTGGPNQPQHF.

This chain uses TRBV7-2 with TRBJ2-1; TRBD2 matches at 10 bases. After removal of 2 bases from V and 0 bases from J, the junction contained 10 bases not matched to a gene. The germline CDR1 and CDR2 sequences are SGHTA and FQGNSA. The CDR3 loop spans 19 amino acids. The CDR3 sequence: CASSLRPLAGQSSYNEQFF. CDR3 in DNA: TGTGCCAGCAGCTTAAGGCCACTAGCGGGGCAAAGCTCCTACAATGAGCAGTTCTTC. The whole variable domain, remainder taken from reference TRBV7-2 and TRBJ2-1, is GAGVSQSPSNKVTEKGKDVELRCDPISGHTALYWYRQSLGQGLEFLIYFQGNSAPDKSGLPSDRFSAERTGGSVSTLTIQRTQQEDSAVYLCASSLRPLAGQSSYNEQFFGPGTRLTVL.

The genes are TRBV5-1 and TRBJ2-2, with no clear D. This CDR3 contains 15 residues. Germline CDR1 reads SGHRS; CDR2 reads YFSETQ. Trimming removed 0 bases from V and 1 base from J, with 7 bases in between. CDR3 sequence: CASSLEARNTGELFF. CDR3 bases: TGCGCCAGCAGCTTGGAAGCCCGGAACACCGGGGAGCTGTTTTTT.

The chain links TRBV12-3 or TRBV12-4 to TRBJ2-7; D gene unclear. The length of the CDR3 is 11 residues. Trimming cost V 4 bases and J 2 bases, with 3 bases left between them. CDR3 nucleotide sequence: TGTGCCAGCAGTTCTGCCTACGAGCAGTACTTC. Its protein is CASSSAYEQYF.

This chain uses TRBV7-9 with TRBJ1-5; 7 bases are shared with TRBD1. The V segment lost 6 bases and the J segment 2 bases; nucleotides outside the gene matches: 4. CDR1 and CDR2 from the germline V gene are SEHNR and FQNEAQ (reference sequence). The CDR3 has 14 residues. Written as DNA, the CDR3 is TGTGCCAGCAGTCTTGGACAGGGCAATCAGCCCCAGCATTTT. As protein: CASSLGQGNQPQHF.

The chain employs TRBV6-5 and TRBJ2-7, with D possibly being TRBD1 (6 bases). With 4 bases removed from V and 0 bases from J, the gap between germline ends came to 10 bases. This CDR3 has 14 residues. The germline V gene encodes CDR1 MNHEY and CDR2 SVGAGI. CDR3 bases: TGTGCCAGCAGTTCCCCAGGGGTCTCCTACGAGCAGTACTTC. It encodes CASSSPGVSYEQYF.

The chain is built from TRBV6-4 and TRBJ2-1; 13 nucleotides agree with TRBD2. V was clipped by 7 bases and J by 8 bases; unmatched bases: 8. The CDR3 contains 15 residues. The germline CDR1 and CDR2 sequences are MRHNA and SNTAGT. The DNA for the CDR3 is TGTGCCAGCAATATTACTAGCGGGGGGGCCTATGAGCAGTTCTTC. Translating it yields CASNITSGGAYEQFF.

This clone was found once. The chain joins TRBV2 to TRBJ2-3; 9 bases map to TRBD2. Germline CDR1 reads SNHLY; CDR2 reads FYNNEI. J lost 1 base, V lost 8 bases, and 10 bases had no gene match. This CDR3 is 16 amino acids long. The CDR3: CASQLEAGGRTDTQYF. For the CDR3, the DNA is TGTGCCAGCCAACTAGAGGCGGGGGGGCGCACAGATACGCAGTATTTT.

This clone was seen only once. The chain carries TRBV18 and TRBJ1-6, with D possibly TRBD1 on 6 matching bases. The CDR3 has 13 amino acids. V dropped 5 bases and J dropped 8 bases, with 10 bases sitting between them. CDR1 is KGHSH and CDR2 is LQKENI in the germline V gene. The CDR3 region is CASSSKGDSPLHF. The CDR3 bases are TGTGCCAGCTCATCAAAGGGGGATTCACCCCTCCACTTT.

J is TRBJ1-6 and V is TRBV10-3; unclear D gene. Germline V gene data show CDR1 as ENHRY and CDR2 as SYGVKD. The CDR3 is 14 amino acids. V lost 10 bases, J lost 5 bases, and 15 bases lay in between. In DNA, the CDR3 is TGTGCCACCTCCGGGAAAATAAATAATTCACCCCTCCACTTT. Protein: CATSGKINNSPLHF.

The chain joins TRBV2 to TRBJ1-4; D call uncertain. Trimming shortened V by 3 bases and J by 3 bases, and 11 bases separated the two germline ends. The CDR3 is made up of 15 amino acids. Germline assignment: CDR1 SNHLY and CDR2 FYNNEI. The CDR3 here is CASSDRGTSNEKLFF. The CDR3, as DNA: TGTGCCAGCAGTGATCGGGGAACCTCTAATGAAAAACTGTTTTTT.

In DNA, the CDR3 is TGTGCCAGCAGCTTAGGGATCACAGGGGGTAACTATGGCTACACCTTC. Translating gives CASSLGITGGNYGYTF. The V and J genes are TRBV7-8 and TRBJ1-2; 8 bases are a match to TRBD1. Germline loops: CDR1 SGHVS, CDR2 FQNEAQ. CDR3 length equals 16 residues. V gave up 1 base and J gave up 1 base; unmatched junction bases: 5.

This sequence joins TRBV21-1 and TRBJ1-5. TRBV21-1 is a known pseudogene. The CDR3 totals 19 residues. The CDR3 DNA reads as TGTGCCAGCAGCAAAGCGCTTTCGAGGGGGGGATTTCGTGATCAGCCCCAGCATTTT. Its translation: CASSKALSRGGFRDQPQHF.

This rearrangement joins TRBV29-1 to TRBJ2-1; TRBD2 agrees at 10 bases. The length of the CDR3 is 13 residues. Per germline, CDR1 SQVTM and CDR2 ANQGSEA. Trimming cost V 5 bases and J 8 bases; bases outside gene matches: 6. The CDR3 DNA sequence: TGCAGCGTTACCGGGACTAGCGACGATGAGCAGTTCTTC. It specifies CSVTGTSDDEQFF.

The chain has TRBV2 and TRBJ2-4; 8 nucleotides agree with TRBD1. From germline, CDR1 is SNHLY and CDR2 FYNNEI. The V segment lost 7 bases and the J segment 10 bases; nucleotides outside the gene matches: 9. The CDR3 spans 13 residues. The CDR3 spells CASMGQASPIQYF. CDR3 bases: TGTGCCAGCATGGGACAGGCGTCCCCGATTCAGTACTTC. The variable domain in full, completed from reference TRBV2 and TRBJ2-4, reads EPEVTQTPSHQVTQMGQEVILRCVPISNHLYFYWYRQILGQKVEFLVSFYNNEISEKSEIFDDQFSVERPDGSNFTLKIRSTKLEDSAMYFCASMGQASPIQYFGAGTRLSVL.

The V and J genes are TRBV14 and TRBJ2-7, with D perhaps TRBD1 (6 bases). The CDR3 length is 13 residues. V was cut by 5 bases and J by 8 bases, with 16 bases left in between. Germline V gives CDR1 SGHDN, CDR2 FVKESK. The CDR3 region is CASSTTNRAQQYF. CDR3 DNA sequence: TGTGCCAGCAGCACGACGAACAGGGCTCAGCAGTACTTC.

This clone was observed a single time. V and J are TRBV3-1 (or the pseudogene TRBV3-2) and TRBJ2-1, with a tentative D call TRBD2 (7 bases). Trimming left V 2 bases short and J 5 bases short, with 13 bases between. The CDR3 consists of 15 residues. The germline CDR1 and CDR2 sequences are LGHDT and YNNKEL (reference sequence). The CDR3 reads CASSQKGGLNNEQFF. CDR3 nucleotide sequence: TGTGCCAGCAGCCAAAAGGGGGGGCTCAACAATGAGCAGTTCTTC.

Only one count was recorded for this clone. V is TRBV6-4 and J is TRBJ2-1; TRBD1 agrees at 9 bases. Germline values: CDR1 MRHNA, CDR2 SNTAGT. The CDR3 is 16 residues long. V shed 6 bases, J shed 4 bases, and the junction held 10 bases outside the gene matches. This CDR3 reads CASSILPGQGYNEQFF. The DNA of the CDR3 is TGTGCCAGCAGCATACTGCCGGGACAGGGTTACAATGAGCAGTTCTTC.

The chain joins TRBV6-2 or TRBV6-3 to TRBJ2-4, with D perhaps matching TRBD1 (5 bases). The CDR3 length is 14 residues. V lost 5 bases, J lost 0 bases, and 8 bases lay in between. Germline loops: CDR1 MNHEY, CDR2 SVGEGT. The DNA of the CDR3 is TGTGCCAGCAGTACGACAGTAGCCAAAAACATTCAGTACTTC. It specifies CASSTTVAKNIQYF.

The chain couples TRBV19 to TRBJ2-3, with 8 bases identical to TRBD1. Trimming cost V 3 bases and J 3 bases; bases outside gene matches: 5. This CDR3 spans 15 amino acids. The germline gives CDR1 LNHDA, CDR2 SQIVND (reference sequence). CDR3 sequence: CASSMAQGGTDTQYF. CDR3 sequence (DNA): TGTGCCAGTAGTATGGCACAGGGGGGAACAGATACGCAGTATTTT.